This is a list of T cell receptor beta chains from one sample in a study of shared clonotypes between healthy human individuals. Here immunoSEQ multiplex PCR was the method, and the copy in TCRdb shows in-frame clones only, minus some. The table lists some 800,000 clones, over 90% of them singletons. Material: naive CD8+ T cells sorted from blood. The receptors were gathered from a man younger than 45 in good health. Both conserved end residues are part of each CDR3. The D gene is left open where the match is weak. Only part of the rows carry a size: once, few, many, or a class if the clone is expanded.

TGTGCCAGCAGCGACGGGACTAGCGGGAACACCGGGGAGCTGTTTTTT | CASSDGTSGNTGELFF | TRBD2 | TRBJ2-2 | NA | TRBV9
TGCGCCAGCAGCCAAACTCCGGGACTAGCTATGAATGAGCAGTTCTTC | CASSQTPGLAMNEQFF | TRBD2 | TRBJ2-1 | NA | TRBV5-1
TGTGCCAGTAGTATGGGGCTGAACACCGGGGAGCTGTTTTTT | CASSMGLNTGELFF | NA | TRBJ2-2 | NA | TRBV19
TGTGCCAGCAGCCAAGGAGTCTACGAGCAGTACTTC | CASSQGVYEQYF | NA | TRBJ2-7 | NA | TRBV14
TGTGCCAGCAGACCCGGGACAATGAGCACAGATACGCAGTATTTT | CASRPGTMSTDTQYF | NA | TRBJ2-3 | once | TRBV27
TGCAGCGTTGAACCTGTGGGGGGGAATACAGATACGCAGTATTTT | CSVEPVGGNTDTQYF | TRBD2 | TRBJ2-3 | NA | TRBV29-1
TGTGCCAGCTCCTGGGGAGAAGTATTCGATGGCTACACCTTC | CASSWGEVFDGYTF | NA | TRBJ1-2 | NA | TRBV6-1
TGTGCCAGCAGCTTAGCGGACAGGGGGTTATACGAGCAGTACTTC | CASSLADRGLYEQYF | TRBD1 | TRBJ2-7 | NA | TRBV7-9
TGTGCCAGCAGCTCCACTAGCACCCCTTACGAGCAGTACTTC | CASSSTSTPYEQYF | NA | TRBJ2-7 | NA | TRBV27
TGCGCCAGCAGTGAACCGGGACAGGGTGATGAGCAGTTCTTC | CASSEPGQGDEQFF | TRBD1 | TRBJ2-1 | once | TRBV10-2
TGCGCCAGCAGCTCGACTAGCGGGAGAGATACGCAGTATTTT | CASSSTSGRDTQYF | TRBD2 | TRBJ2-3 | once | TRBV5-1
TGTGCCAGCCTGTATACAGGGTTTCCCCAACAAGCTTTCTTT | CASLYTGFPQQAFF | NA | TRBJ1-1 | NA | TRBV6-1
TGTGCCAGCAGCTTAAGGGAGAGGGACCTACACTATGGCTACACCTTC | CASSLRERDLHYGYTF | NA | TRBJ1-2 | once | TRBV7-6
TGCAGCGTTGTACTAGCGGGAGGGCGGGATACGCAGTATTTT | CSVVLAGGRDTQYF | TRBD2 | TRBJ2-3 | once | TRBV29-1
TGTGCCAGCAGCTTTCGAGGGGCTGTGGGGCCTAACTATGGCTACACCTTC | CASSFRGAVGPNYGYTF | NA | TRBJ1-2 | NA | TRBV11-2
TGCGCCAGCAGCCGAACAGGGGTGGGGTACCAAGAGACCCAGTACTTC | CASSRTGVGYQETQYF | TRBD1 | TRBJ2-5 | once | TRBV4-3
TGTGCCAGCAGTGGACTGAACGAGCAGTACTTC | CASSGLNEQYF | NA | TRBJ2-7 | NA | TRBV2
TGTGCCACCACGGTGGTAGGGACAGGGGAAACAGATACGCAGTATTTT | CATTVVGTGETDTQYF | TRBD1 | TRBJ2-3 | NA | TRBV19
TGTGCCAGCAGCTCCCAAGGCATAGGGTATCGAGAGACCCAGTACTTC | CASSSQGIGYRETQYF | NA | TRBJ2-5 | NA | TRBV13
TGCGCCAGCAGCCATAATAGGGGGGATTACAATGAGCAGTTCTTC | CASSHNRGDYNEQFF | NA | TRBJ2-1 | NA | TRBV4-1
TGTGCCAGCAGTAGACTAGCGGGAGATGAGACGCAGTATTTT | CASSRLAGDETQYF | TRBD2 | TRBJ2-3 | NA | TRBV2
TGTGCCAGTAGTGACAGGGACCTCACCTACGAGCAGTACTTC | CASSDRDLTYEQYF | TRBD1 | TRBJ2-7 | NA | TRBV19
TGTGCCAGCAGCTTAGAGGCGGGACACACAGATACGCAGTATTTT | CASSLEAGHTDTQYF | NA | TRBJ2-3 | NA | TRBV7-8
TGTGCCTGTGATCTAGTTCCTGGGGCCAACGTCCTGACTTTC | CACDLVPGANVLTF | NA | TRBJ2-6 | NA | TRBV30
TGCGCCAGCAGCCAATCGGGCACCGGGGAGCTGTTTTTT | CASSQSGTGELFF | NA | TRBJ2-2 | NA | TRBV4-1
TGTGCCAGCACCCAAGGACCTGCTGTGGAGCAGTACTTC | CASTQGPAVEQYF | NA | TRBJ2-7 | NA | TRBV28
TGTGCCAGTAGTACCTCTAGCGGGAGTTTCTACGAGCAGTACTTC | CASSTSSGSFYEQYF | TRBD2 | TRBJ2-7 | NA | TRBV19
TGTGCCTGGCACGGGGAGGGAGGCACTGAAGCTTTCTTT | CAWHGEGGTEAFF | NA | TRBJ1-1 | NA | TRBV28
TGTGCCAGCAGTGCCGGGACTGAAGTGTGGCAGCCCCAGCATTTT | CASSAGTEVWQPQHF | NA | TRBJ1-5 | NA | TRBV2
TGTGCCAGCAGCCGGGGGTCTAGCGGGAGTTACGAGCAGTACTTC | CASSRGSSGSYEQYF | TRBD2 | TRBJ2-7 | NA | TRBV5-4
TGCGCCAGCAGTCTTAGCCCGGCCAGGGGCGAGTACTTC | CASSLSPARGEYF | NA | TRBJ2-7 | NA | TRBV10-1
TGTGCCAGCAGCTCCGGACAGGGGATTAGCTCCTACGAGCAGTACTTC | CASSSGQGISSYEQYF | TRBD1 | TRBJ2-7 | once | TRBV11-2
TGTGCCAGCAGTGAAATCAGCCTAGGTTTTTCTGGAAACACCATATATTTT | CASSEISLGFSGNTIYF | NA | TRBJ1-3 | NA | TRBV6-1
TGTGCCAGCAGTCCAGTAGCGGGGGTCCACTACGAGCAGTACTTC | CASSPVAGVHYEQYF | TRBD2 | TRBJ2-7 | NA | TRBV28
TGTGCCAGCACCCAGGTCGCGGGGCCGAACACCGGGGAGCTGTTTTTT | CASTQVAGPNTGELFF | NA | TRBJ2-2 | NA | TRBV7-6
TGTGCCAGCAGTGAACGGGGCAGGGGCAGATTCAGTGAGCAGTTCTTC | CASSERGRGRFSEQFF | NA | TRBJ2-1 | NA | TRBV6-1
TGTGCCAGCAGCTTGATTGGGGGACAAGAGACCCAGTACTTC | CASSLIGGQETQYF | NA | TRBJ2-5 | NA | TRBV5-8
TGCGCCAGCAGCCAAGATGCCTTGAGGTACACCTTC | CASSQDALRYTF | NA | TRBJ1-2 | NA | TRBV4-1
TGTGCCAGCAGCATTGACGGACAGGGAGGGGATCAGCCCCAGCATTTT | CASSIDGQGGDQPQHF | TRBD1 | TRBJ1-5 | medium-sized | TRBV7-8